One sample yielded the 11 T cell receptor beta chains listed below, sequenced in a study of T cell responses to AZD1222 COVID-19 vaccine. Profiled with immunoSEQ multiplex PCR; TCRdb holds only in-frame clones, not every one. This table has about 150,000 clones, less than 95% appearing once. The sample in question was peripheral blood, obtained on day 0 of AZD1222 vaccination. The origin of the receptors is an adult in good health.

The rearrangement links TRBV5-4 to TRBJ1-2; D call uncertain. Germline CDR1 is SGHNT and CDR2 is YYREEE (reference sequence). Trimming stripped 1 base from V and 1 base from J, with 20 bases between. The CDR3 covers 18 residues. The DNA of the CDR3 is TGTGCCAGCAGCTTGTTGTGGCCAGCTCTAGACTTTAACTATGGCTACACCTTC. Encoded protein: CASSLLWPALDFNYGYTF.

The CDR3 sequence: CATSDLGRDTDTQYF. The CDR3 DNA sequence: TGTGCCACCAGTGATTTGGGCAGGGACACAGATACGCAGTATTTT. The chain combines TRBV24-1 with TRBJ2-3, with D perhaps matching TRBD1 (5 bases). V was trimmed by 0 bases and J by 2 bases, leaving 8 bases between them. Germline CDR1 is KGHDR and CDR2 is SFDVKD. The CDR3 is 15 amino acids.

The CDR3 spells CASRGRAGARTDTQYF. Written as DNA, the CDR3 is TGTGCCAGCAGGGGAAGAGCGGGAGCTCGCACAGATACGCAGTATTTT. This chain joins TRBV28 and TRBJ2-3, with 8 bases that match TRBD2. Germline assignment: CDR1 MDHEN and CDR2 SYDVKM. The CDR3 runs to 16 residues. V dropped 6 bases and J dropped 1; count of bases not matched to a gene: 9. The entire variable domain, with the rest obtained from reference TRBV28 and TRBJ2-3, is as follows: DVKVTQSSRYLVKRTGEKVFLECVQDMDHENMFWYRQDPGLGLRLIYFSYDVKMKEKGDIPEGYSVSREKKERFSLILESASTNQTSMYLCASRGRAGARTDTQYFGPGTRLTVL.

The rearrangement joins TRBV7-2 to TRBJ2-5, with 7 bases aligning to TRBD1. Germline V gives CDR1 SGHTA, CDR2 FQGNSA. V was pared by 5 bases and J by 5 bases, with 5 bases of the junction left unmatched. The CDR3 has 13 amino acids. The CDR3 protein is CASSRQGSETQYF. Here the CDR3 DNA reads TGTGCCAGCAGCCGACAGGGTTCGGAGACCCAGTACTTC.

The sample holds one count of this clone. The chain couples TRBV28 to TRBJ1-4; D not certain. The CDR3 is made up of 13 amino acids. V lost 6 bases to trimming and J lost 7 bases, with 12 bases between them. Germline values: CDR1 MDHEN, CDR2 SYDVKM. CDR3 sequence: CASRSDGLEKLFF. In DNA form, the CDR3 reads TGTGCCAGCAGATCGGACGGCCTTGAAAAACTGTTTTTT.

This sequence joins TRBV7-2 and TRBJ1-1; no firm D call. The CDR3 spans 13 residues. Trimming removed 2 bases from V and 2 bases from J, with 6 bases in between. The germline CDR1 and CDR2 sequences are SGHTA and FQGNSA. The CDR3 DNA reads as TGTGCCAGCAGCTTAAGGTTAAACACTGAAGCTTTCTTT. It yields the protein CASSLRLNTEAFF.

The chain couples TRBV6-4 to TRBJ2-2, with 7 bases fitting TRBD2. Unmatched junction bases numbered 8, after V lost 6 bases and J lost 1 base. The length of the CDR3 is 16 residues. Germline assignment: CDR1 MRHNA and CDR2 SNTAGT. CDR3 sequence (DNA): TGTGCCAGCAGCGAAACAGCGGGGATGAACACCGGGGAGCTGTTTTTT. Residues: CASSETAGMNTGELFF.

This chain connects TRBV15 to TRBJ2-2; D possibly corresponds to TRBD1 (5 bases). CDR3 length equals 16 residues. CDR1 is LNHNV and CDR2 is YYDKDF in the germline V gene (reference sequence). V lost 8 bases and J lost 0, with 16 bases in between. This CDR3 is CATPTTTDTNTGELFF. The CDR3 nucleotides read TGTGCCACCCCCACGACGACAGATACGAACACCGGGGAGCTGTTTTTT.

The rearrangement links TRBV7-2 to TRBJ2-5, with 9 nucleotides matching TRBD2. Looked up from germline, CDR1 is SGHTA and CDR2 is FQGNSA. The CDR3 runs to 17 residues. The ends lost 1 base at V and 5 bases at J; junction bases unmatched: 11. In DNA, the CDR3 is TGTGCCAGCAGCTTAGGGCTAGCGGGGACCCCAGGCGAGACCCAGTACTTC. It specifies CASSLGLAGTPGETQYF.

CDR3 bases: TGCGCCAGCAGCCCCTCAGTCGACGCTGACTATGGCTACACCTTC. Translation gives CASSPSVDADYGYTF. The chain employs TRBV5-1 and TRBJ1-2; D is uncertain. Deletions cut 4 bases from V and 3 bases from J, with 16 bases between. The CDR3 loop spans 15 amino acids. Germline V lookup: CDR1 SGHRS, CDR2 YFSETQ.

The chain recombines TRBV19 with TRBJ2-2; 11 bases are shared with TRBD1. This CDR3 has 16 residues. J gave up 5 bases and V 4 bases, and 6 bases lay outside the gene matches. The germline V gene has CDR1 LNHDA and CDR2 SQIVND (reference sequence). CDR3 sequence reads: CASSSRDRGKTGELFF. CDR3 nucleotides: TGTGCCAGTAGTAGCCGGGACAGGGGGAAAACCGGGGAGCTGTTTTTT.